The T cell receptor (beta chain) described here comes from a study of cytomegalovirus exposure and HLA in healthy donors. Primers for the PCR totalled 60 Vbeta and 13 Jbeta. Clones were sequenced by immunoSEQ multiplex PCR, and TCRdb holds only the in-frame ones, with some missing. The data show some 96,000 clones, 78% seen once. As concerns this clone: No antigen is known for it.

CDR3 size: 15 residues. V lost 1 base and J lost 7, with 11 bases in between. CDR1 is LGHNA and CDR2 is YSLEER in the germline V gene. Study-wide points: For most TCR beta V segments, an earlier analysis put the productive rate at about 87% or about 30% of the time.

The chain couples TRBV4-3 to TRBJ1-6, with D tentatively TRBD1 (5 bases). Sequencing used PBMCs. This clonotype was obtained from an older woman in good health and CMV-seronegative. The CDR3 DNA reads TGCGCCAGCAGCCAAGCGACAGTAGCAAATTCACCCCTCCACTTT. It specifies CASSQATVANSPLHF.